The 30 T cell receptor beta chains listed next were all sequenced from one sample in a study of control samples from healthy donors and cancer patients. Repertoires were generated with immunoSEQ multiplex PCR, while TCRdb's copy carries only in-frame clones and drops some. The sample contains some 79,000 clones, about 88% of which appear only once. The specimen sequenced was blood. Receptors originate from a man aged 50 to 60 in good health.

The chain joins TRBV4-1 to TRBJ2-7, with 8 nucleotides matching TRBD1. The CDR3 consists of 14 residues. Germline V gene data show CDR1 as MGHRA and CDR2 as YSYEKL. Trimming cost V 4 bases and J 2 bases; bases outside gene matches: 4. CDR3 region: CASSPSQGAYEQYF. The CDR3 bases are TGCGCCAGCAGCCCCTCACAGGGGGCCTACGAGCAGTACTTC.

CDR3 nucleotide sequence: TGTGCCAGCAGCTTCGGGGGGCTAACTAATGAAAAACTGTTTTTT. The encoded protein is CASSFGGLTNEKLFF. This chain uses TRBV7-2 with TRBJ1-4; D might be TRBD1 (6 bases). This CDR3 comprises 15 residues. Trimming left V 3 bases short and J 1 base short, with 9 bases between. Germline CDR1 reads SGHTA; CDR2 reads FQGNSA.

This clone has only one observation. The chain combines TRBV7-9 with TRBJ1-2; D might be TRBD1 (5 bases). This CDR3 region has 13 residues. Looked up from germline, CDR1 is SEHNR and CDR2 is FQNEAQ (reference sequence). The ends were cut back, 4 bases at V and 7 bases at J, with 13 bases in the middle. CDR3 in DNA: TGTGCCAGCAGCTCGCGGGACGGAGCTGGCTACACCTTC. It is translated as CASSSRDGAGYTF.

This clone was found once. The V gene is TRBV3-1 (or the pseudogene TRBV3-2), the J gene TRBJ1-1; possible D gene TRBD1, 6 bases. V was clipped by 2 bases and J by 2 bases, with 18 bases between them. This CDR3 contains 17 residues. Germline loops: CDR1 LGHDT, CDR2 YNNKEL (reference sequence). The CDR3, as DNA: TGTGCCAGCAGCCAAACATCCCGTTCAGGGACAAACACTGAAGCTTTCTTT. It encodes CASSQTSRSGTNTEAFF.

The rearrangement joins TRBV5-1 to TRBJ2-5; 8 bases fit TRBD1. Trimming at V came to 1 base and at J to 2 bases, leaving 7 bases not matched to a gene. Germline-derived CDR1 and CDR2 are SGHRS and YFSETQ. The CDR3 extends over 16 amino acids. CDR3 loop: CASSLQPGGKQETQYF. Written as DNA, the CDR3 is TGCGCCAGCAGCTTGCAACCAGGGGGCAAACAAGAGACCCAGTACTTC.

The V gene is TRBV9, the J gene TRBJ1-6; no clear D gene. The V end lost 3 bases, the J end lost 7 bases, and 8 bases lay between the germline ends. CDR3 length: 13 amino acids. Germline lookup yields CDR1 SGDLS and CDR2 YYNGEE. The CDR3 protein is CASSEAGNSPLHF. CDR3 DNA: TGTGCCAGCAGCGAGGCGGGAAATTCACCCCTCCACTTT. The full variable domain, completed using reference TRBV9 and TRBJ1-6, is DSGVTQTPKHLITATGQRVTLRCSPRSGDLSVYWYQQSLDQGLQFLIQYYNGEERAKGNILERFSAQQFPDLHSELNLSSLELGDSALYFCASSEAGNSPLHFGNGTRLTVT.

The CDR3 DNA sequence: TGTGCCAGCAGTTACTCCGGAGGGAGGTACGAGCAGTACTTC. Translating it yields CASSYSGGRYEQYF. The V gene is TRBV6-2 or TRBV6-3, the J gene TRBJ2-7; TRBD2 might be the D (6 bases). There are 14 residues in the CDR3. Between the trimmed V and J ends, which lost 0 bases and 4 bases, there was a span of 10 bases. The V gene's germline CDR1 is MNHEY and CDR2 SVGEGT.

The genes are TRBV30 and TRBJ1-2; D might be TRBD1 (5 bases). Germline CDR1 GTSNPN, CDR2 SVGIG (reference sequence). V was shortened by 2 bases and J by 7 bases, with 17 bases between the two germline ends. The CDR3 consists of 14 residues. CDR3 in amino acids: CAWSWRGPSPGYTF. CDR3 nucleotide sequence: TGTGCCTGGAGTTGGAGGGGACCGAGTCCTGGCTACACCTTC.

This chain connects TRBV7-6 to TRBJ2-3; D perhaps matches TRBD2 (7 bases). V was pared by 5 bases and J by 4 bases, with 16 bases between. This CDR3 comprises 15 residues. The germline V gene encodes CDR1 SGHVS and CDR2 FNYEAQ. CDR3 nucleotides: TGTGCCAGCAGCCCCTATACAGGGAGGGCAGATACGCAGTATTTT. It codes for CASSPYTGRADTQYF. Full variable domain (rest looked up from reference TRBV7-6 and TRBJ2-3): GAGVSQSPRYKVTKRGQDVALRCDPISGHVSLYWYRQALGQGPEFLTYFNYEAQQDKSGLPNDRFSAERPEGSISTLTIQRTEQRDSAMYRCASSPYTGRADTQYFGPGTRLTVL.

The chain is built from TRBV18 and TRBJ1-1, with 9 bases matching TRBD1. V shed 4 bases, J shed 1 base, and the junction held 13 bases outside the gene matches. The CDR3 runs to 18 residues. From germline, CDR1 is KGHSH and CDR2 LQKENI. The CDR3 region is CASSLSSFPGQGNTEAFF. The CDR3 bases are TGTGCCAGCTCACTTTCTTCATTCCCGGGACAGGGGAACACTGAAGCTTTCTTT.

This chain joins TRBV6-5 and TRBJ2-4, with 7 bases aligning to TRBD1. This CDR3 comprises 16 residues. The germline V gene encodes CDR1 MNHEY and CDR2 SVGAGI. V dropped 4 bases and J dropped 0; count of bases not matched to a gene: 6. CDR3 DNA: TGTGCCAGCAGTTTAGACAGGGTTCTAGCCAAAAACATTCAGTACTTC. Translated, it gives CASSLDRVLAKNIQYF.

The J gene is TRBJ1-2, the V gene TRBV6-5, with D possibly TRBD1 on 5 matching bases. This CDR3 spans 15 amino acids. Between the trimmed V and J ends, which lost 0 bases and 8 bases, there was a span of 16 bases. Germline CDR1 MNHEY, CDR2 SVGAGI. The CDR3 region has the DNA TGTGCCAGCAGTTACTCGTTACCGGCCAAGGGGGGCTACACCTTC. This gives the protein CASSYSLPAKGGYTF.

This chain joins TRBV9 and TRBJ1-1; 12 bases line up with TRBD1. Per germline, CDR1 SGDLS and CDR2 YYNGEE. V was clipped by 2 bases and J by 6 bases; unmatched bases: 5. The CDR3 contains 15 residues. CDR3 DNA sequence: TGTGCCAGCAGCGTGGGACAGGGGGCCTGGGCTGAAGCTTTCTTT. Translated, it gives CASSVGQGAWAEAFF. The full variable domain, completed using reference TRBV9 and TRBJ1-1, is DSGVTQTPKHLITATGQRVTLRCSPRSGDLSVYWYQQSLDQGLQFLIQYYNGEERAKGNILERFSAQQFPDLHSELNLSSLELGDSALYFCASSVGQGAWAEAFFGQGTRLTVV.

This chain joins TRBV6-4 and TRBJ1-2, with TRBD1 as a possible D gene (5 bases). This CDR3 contains 13 residues. CDR1 and CDR2 (germline): MRHNA, SNTAGT. V lost 0 bases to trimming and J lost 5 bases, with 7 bases between them. The chain's CDR3 is CASSDSGEYGYTF. DNA of the CDR3: TGTGCCAGCAGTGACTCAGGGGAATATGGCTACACCTTC.

The CDR3 nucleotides are TGTGCCAGCAGCTTCGACAGTGGAAACACCATATATTTT. Translated, it gives CASSFDSGNTIYF. This chain links TRBV9 with TRBJ1-3, with D perhaps TRBD1 (5 bases). With 4 bases removed from V and 3 bases from J, the gap between germline ends came to 8 bases. The CDR3 contains 13 residues. Germline V lookup: CDR1 SGDLS, CDR2 YYNGEE.

The rearrangement uses TRBV11-2 and TRBJ1-6; D gene unclear. The V gene lost 1 base and the J gene lost 8 bases, with 9 bases spanning the gap. In germline, CDR1 is SGHAT, CDR2 FQNNGV. The CDR3 spans 14 residues. The DNA of the CDR3 is TGTGCCAGCAGCTTAGCGGTTACCCATTCACCCCTCCACTTT. This gives the protein CASSLAVTHSPLHF.

J is TRBJ2-1 and V is TRBV4-3; 12 positions match TRBD2. Looked up from germline, CDR1 is LGHNA and CDR2 is YSLEER. The V segment lost 4 bases and the J segment 7 bases; nucleotides outside the gene matches: 5. The CDR3 has 15 amino acids. The DNA for the CDR3 is TGCGCCAGCAGCCCGCTAGCGGGGGGGCGTAATGAGCAGTTCTTC. Residues: CASSPLAGGRNEQFF.

The rearrangement links TRBV5-8 to TRBJ1-3, with 8 nucleotides matching TRBD1. CDR1 is SGHTS, CDR2 YDEGEE, per germline. V trimming: 4 bases; J trimming: 0 bases; junction bases outside the gene matches: 3. CDR3 size: 15 residues. As DNA, the CDR3 is TGTGCCAGCAGCCGAGACAGGGGCTCTGGAAACACCATATATTTT. Amino acids: CASSRDRGSGNTIYF.

The rearrangement uses TRBV6-2 or TRBV6-3 and TRBJ2-7; TRBD2 aligns across 12 bases. Losses at the gene ends were 2 bases for V and 6 bases for J; bases not matched to a gene: 5. Germline lookup yields CDR1 MNHEY and CDR2 SVGEGT. The CDR3 totals 15 residues. The CDR3 is CASSYLAGGPSEQYF. The CDR3 nucleotides are TGTGCCAGCAGTTACCTAGCGGGGGGGCCAAGCGAGCAGTACTTC.

The chain recombines TRBV6-1 with TRBJ2-4; the match to TRBD2 covers 11 bases. The ends lost 2 bases at V and 14 bases at J; junction bases unmatched: 8. The CDR3 has 14 amino acids. Germline assignment: CDR1 MNHNS and CDR2 SASEGT. The CDR3 protein is CASSEQSSGGSKYF. In nucleotides, the CDR3 is TGTGCCAGCAGTGAACAGTCTAGCGGGGGGAGTAAGTACTTC.

The chain uses TRBV19 and TRBJ2-3, with 13 bases matching TRBD2. In germline, CDR1 is LNHDA, CDR2 SQIVND (reference sequence). The CDR3 is made up of 17 amino acids. Unmatched junction bases numbered 4, after V lost 4 bases and J lost 0 bases. CDR3 in amino acids: CASSTLLAGGSTDTQYF. The CDR3 coding sequence is TGTGCCAGTAGTACCCTACTAGCGGGGGGGAGCACAGATACGCAGTATTTT.

The chain links TRBV19 to TRBJ2-7; tentatively, D is TRBD1 (6 bases). The CDR3 runs to 13 residues. V lost 4 bases and J 2 bases, leaving 9 bases between the germline ends. The germline V gene has CDR1 LNHDA and CDR2 SQIVND (reference sequence). CDR3 in DNA: TGTGCCAGTAGTAATGGGGGCACCTACGAGCAGTACTTC. Translation: CASSNGGTYEQYF.

The chain combines TRBV19 with TRBJ2-1, with D maybe TRBD2 (7 bases). Germline assignment: CDR1 LNHDA and CDR2 SQIVND (reference sequence). Trimming removed 3 bases at V and 7 bases at J, with 22 bases between. The CDR3 consists of 17 residues. CDR3 region: CASSIGGGRVYGNEQFF. The CDR3 bases are TGTGCCAGTAGTATTGGGGGGGGCAGGGTTTATGGAAATGAGCAGTTCTTC.

The chain combines TRBV7-2 with TRBJ2-1; the D call may be TRBD1 or TRBD2 (5 bases each). Per the germline V gene, CDR1 is SGHTA and CDR2 is FQGNSA. V lost 1 base and J 10 bases, leaving 14 bases between the germline ends. The CDR3 sequence is 14 residues long. In DNA form, the CDR3 reads TGTGCCAGCAGCTTAGTCGGGGCCAGTACGGAGCAGTTCTTC. It yields the protein CASSLVGASTEQFF.

In the case of this clone: The identical CDR3 is also encoded by other nucleotide sequences in the sample. The chain is built from TRBV5-1 and TRBJ1-4; D perhaps matches TRBD1 (6 bases). V shed 0 bases and J shed 8 bases, with 17 bases lying between them. Germline CDR1 SGHRS, CDR2 YFSETQ. The CDR3 loop spans 16 amino acids. CDR3 DNA: TGCGCCAGCAGCTTGGCCCCCACGGGGGCTGGGGAAAAACTGTTTTTT. It codes for CASSLAPTGAGEKLFF.

The chain recombines TRBV27 with TRBJ2-7; TRBD2 is a possible D gene (7 bases). The CDR3 length is 14 residues. The V gene's germline CDR1 is MNHEY and CDR2 SMNVEV (reference sequence). Between the trimmed V and J ends, which lost 0 bases and 2 bases, there was a span of 8 bases. The CDR3 nucleotides read TGTGCCAGCAGTTTATCGCGGGGGCCCTACGAGCAGTACTTC. Protein: CASSLSRGPYEQYF.

V gene TRBV5-6 combines with J gene TRBJ1-5; no firm D call. The germline gives CDR1 SGHDT, CDR2 YYEEEE. V was clipped by 0 bases and J by 2 bases, with 9 bases between them. The CDR3 runs to 15 residues. This chain's CDR3 is CASSLGPGGNQPQHF. The DNA for the CDR3 is TGTGCCAGCAGCTTGGGTCCGGGCGGCAATCAGCCCCAGCATTTT. Full variable domain (rest looked up from reference TRBV5-6 and TRBJ1-5): DAGVTQSPTHLIKTRGQQVTLRCSPKSGHDTVSWYQQALGQGPQFIFQYYEEEERQRGNFPDRFSGHQFPNYSSELNVNALLLGDSALYLCASSLGPGGNQPQHFGDGTRLSIL.

V gene TRBV27 combines with J gene TRBJ1-2, with 8 bases lining up with TRBD1. CDR1 and CDR2 from the germline V gene are MNHEY and SMNVEV (reference sequence). This CDR3 contains 15 residues. The J segment lost 7 bases and the V segment lost 0 bases, leaving 7 bases of the junction unmatched. The CDR3 is CASSLSRQGRGGYTF. For the CDR3, the DNA is TGTGCCAGCAGTTTATCCCGACAGGGGAGAGGTGGCTACACCTTC.

The rearrangement uses TRBV15 and TRBJ2-7; no reliable D call. Germline loops: CDR1 LNHNV, CDR2 YYDKDF (reference sequence). The V end lost 6 bases, the J end lost 0 bases, and 9 bases lay between the germline ends. The CDR3 loop spans 13 amino acids. CDR3 in amino acids: CATSTRISYEQYF. CDR3 in DNA: TGTGCCACCAGTACAAGGATCTCCTACGAGCAGTACTTC.

The chain uses TRBV5-1 and TRBJ2-3; a possible D gene is TRBD2 (6 bases). The germline V and J ends were trimmed by 2 bases and 1 base, with 11 bases remaining between them. Looked up from germline, CDR1 is SGHRS and CDR2 is YFSETQ. The CDR3 has 15 amino acids. The CDR3 is CASSFMEGGTDTQYF. The CDR3 DNA is TGCGCCAGCAGCTTTATGGAGGGTGGCACAGATACGCAGTATTTT. Using reference TRBV5-1 and TRBJ2-3 for the parts outside the CDR3, the full variable domain is KAGVTQTPRYLIKTRGQQVTLSCSPISGHRSVSWYQQTPGQGLQFLFEYFSETQRNKGNFPGRFSGRQFSNSRSEMNVSTLELGDSALYLCASSFMEGGTDTQYFGPGTRLTVL.